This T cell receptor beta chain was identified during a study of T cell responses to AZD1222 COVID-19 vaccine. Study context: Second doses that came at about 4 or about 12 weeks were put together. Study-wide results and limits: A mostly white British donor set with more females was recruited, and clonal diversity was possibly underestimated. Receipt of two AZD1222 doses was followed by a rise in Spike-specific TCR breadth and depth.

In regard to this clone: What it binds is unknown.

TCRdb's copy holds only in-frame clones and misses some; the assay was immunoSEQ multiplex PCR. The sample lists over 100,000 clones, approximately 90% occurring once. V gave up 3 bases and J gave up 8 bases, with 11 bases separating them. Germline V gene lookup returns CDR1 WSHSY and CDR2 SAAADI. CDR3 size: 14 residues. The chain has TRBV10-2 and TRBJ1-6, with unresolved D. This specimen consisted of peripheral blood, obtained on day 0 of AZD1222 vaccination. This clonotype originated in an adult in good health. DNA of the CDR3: TGCGCCAGCAGTGAAGAACAGTGGGATTCACCCCTCCACTTT. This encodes CASSEEQWDSPLHF.